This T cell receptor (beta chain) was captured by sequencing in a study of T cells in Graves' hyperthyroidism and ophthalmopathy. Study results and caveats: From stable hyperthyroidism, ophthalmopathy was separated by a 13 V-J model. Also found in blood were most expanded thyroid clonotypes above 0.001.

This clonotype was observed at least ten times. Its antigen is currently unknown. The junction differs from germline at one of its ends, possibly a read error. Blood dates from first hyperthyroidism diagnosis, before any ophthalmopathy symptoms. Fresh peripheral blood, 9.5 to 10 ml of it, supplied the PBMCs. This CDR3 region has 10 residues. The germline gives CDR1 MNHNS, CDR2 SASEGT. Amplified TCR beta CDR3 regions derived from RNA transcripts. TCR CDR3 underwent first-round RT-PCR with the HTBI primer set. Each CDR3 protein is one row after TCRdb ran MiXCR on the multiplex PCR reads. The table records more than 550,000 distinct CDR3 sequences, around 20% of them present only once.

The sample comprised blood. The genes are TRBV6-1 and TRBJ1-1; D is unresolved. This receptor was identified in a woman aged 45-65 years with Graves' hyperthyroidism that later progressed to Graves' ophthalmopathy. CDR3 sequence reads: CASGDTEAFF. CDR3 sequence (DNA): TGTGCCAGCGGTGACACTGAAGCTTTCTTT.